One and the same sample provided the 26 T cell receptor beta chains below, sequenced in a study of blood T cells in healthy people across ages. Primers used in a second PCR of roughly 6 to 11 cycles were a sample-barcoded 5' primer and a J-beta primer mix. MiXCR, applied by TCRdb to the 5' RACE reads, yields one record per CDR3 protein. Of around 600,000 distinct CDR3 sequences in the sample, around 50% are singletons; the top ten hold roughly 25%. Sequencing was performed on blood. The source of these receptors is an elderly man in good health.

The chain is built from TRBV9 and TRBJ2-6, with a weak D call TRBD1 (6 bases). This CDR3 is built from 17 residues. CDR1 and CDR2 from the germline V gene are SGDLS and YYNGEE. Trimming removed 0 bases at V and 2 bases at J, with 12 bases between. CDR3 protein: CASSVARGTTGANVLTF. DNA for the CDR3: TGTGCCAGCAGCGTAGCCAGGGGAACCACTGGGGCCAACGTCCTGACTTTC.

This clonotype was counted at least ten times. The gene calls are TRBV6-6 and TRBJ1-6; perhaps TRBD1 as D (6 bases). The length of the CDR3 is 16 residues. CDR1 is MNHNY, CDR2 SVGAGI, per germline (reference sequence). Trimming cost V 6 bases and J 5 bases, with 17 bases left between them. CDR3 DNA: TGTGCCAGCAGCCAAGAATGGACAGCCAATAATTCACCCCTCCACTTT. It is translated as CASSQEWTANNSPLHF.

The CDR3 region has the DNA TGTGCCAGCAGAGAGGGGAGTCAGCCCCAGCATTTT. Residues: CASREGSQPQHF. The chain combines TRBV6-6 with TRBJ1-5, with a possible D match to TRBD1 (5 bases). The length of the CDR3 is 12 residues. Germline-derived CDR1 and CDR2 are MNHNY and SVGAGI (reference sequence). V lost 6 bases and J lost 6, with 9 bases in between.

This clonotype was observed a few times. The rearrangement links TRBV6-5 to TRBJ1-5, with D possibly being TRBD1 (5 bases). The CDR3 consists of 15 residues. The germline V gene encodes CDR1 MNHEY and CDR2 SVGAGI. With 6 bases removed from V and 5 bases from J, the gap between germline ends came to 17 bases. The CDR3 reads CASSFMWGSDQPQHF. The CDR3 DNA follows: TGTGCCAGCAGCTTTATGTGGGGGTCAGATCAGCCCCAGCATTTT.

The table lists this clonotype with a few counts. The rearrangement links TRBV4-3 to TRBJ2-3; unclear D gene. This CDR3 comprises 14 residues. From germline, CDR1 is LGHNA and CDR2 YSLEER. V gave up 0 bases and J gave up 1 base, with 5 bases separating them. This CDR3 reads CASSQDLGTDTQYF. CDR3 bases: TGCGCCAGCAGCCAAGATTTGGGCACAGATACGCAGTATTTT.

The genes are TRBV20-1 and TRBJ2-7; D call uncertain. The CDR3 sequence is 12 residues long. V gave up 6 bases and J gave up 6 bases, with 15 bases separating them. CDR1 and CDR2 (germline): DFQATT, SNEGSKA (reference sequence). CDR3: CSAPTPTGEQYF. The CDR3 DNA follows: TGCAGTGCCCCGACCCCTACGGGCGAGCAGTACTTC.

This clonotype was observed a handful of times. The chain combines TRBV7-9 with TRBJ2-7; a possible D gene is TRBD1 (5 bases). The J call is in doubt because the DNA end fits TRBJ2-5 better. Germline lookup yields CDR1 SEHNR and CDR2 FQNEAQ (reference sequence). This CDR3 has 15 residues. In DNA form, the CDR3 reads TGTGCCAGCAGCTTAGCGGTGACAGCACAAGAGACCCAGTACTTC. Translated, it gives CASSLAVTAQETQYF.

This clonotype came up many times. The chain has TRBV6-5 and TRBJ2-7; possible D gene TRBD2, 6 bases. The CDR3 extends over 15 amino acids. Trimming left V 2 bases short and J 4 bases short, with 15 bases between. Germline assignment: CDR1 MNHEY and CDR2 SVGAGI. CDR3 DNA: TGTGCCAGCAGTTACCGCGGGAAGGGGCCTTACGAGCAGTACTTC. It specifies CASSYRGKGPYEQYF.

The chain has TRBV21-1 and TRBJ1-5. TRBV21-1 is classified as a pseudogene. The CDR3 has 15 residues. The CDR3 reads CASSTYEAGNQPQHF. CDR3 bases: TGTGCCAGCAGCACTTATGAGGCGGGCAATCAGCCCCAGCATTTT.

The chain employs TRBV7-2 and TRBJ2-7; maybe TRBD2 (7 bases). Germline CDR1 SGHTA, CDR2 FQGNSA. The CDR3 covers 15 residues. V lost 5 bases to trimming and J lost 2 bases, with 16 bases between them. For the CDR3, the DNA is TGTGCCAGCAGCGGAGGGGGGGGACACCCCTACGAGCAGTACTTC. Residues: CASSGGGGHPYEQYF. Complete variable domain (other parts from reference TRBV7-2 and TRBJ2-7): GAGVSQSPSNKVTEKGKDVELRCDPISGHTALYWYRQSLGQGLEFLIYFQGNSAPDKSGLPSDRFSAERTGGSVSTLTIQRTQQEDSAVYLCASSGGGGHPYEQYFGPGTRLTVT.

V is TRBV6-5 and J is TRBJ2-5, with a weak D call TRBD2 (6 bases). TRBJ2-7 explains the end of the DNA better; the J call may be wrong. The V gene's germline CDR1 is MNHEY and CDR2 SVGAGI. The CDR3 extends over 12 amino acids. CDR3 protein: CASRGLIYEQYF. CDR3 nucleotides: TGTGCCAGCAGGGGACTGATCTACGAGCAGTACTTC.

V gene TRBV7-2 combines with J gene TRBJ1-5; D gene ambiguous. Trimming removed 3 bases from V and 0 bases from J, with 6 bases in between. The CDR3 length is 14 residues. Germline CDR1 reads SGHTA; CDR2 reads FQGNSA. The CDR3 loop reads CASSFVGSNQPQHF. The CDR3 region has the DNA TGTGCCAGCAGCTTCGTGGGTAGCAATCAGCCCCAGCATTTT.

J is TRBJ1-1 and V is TRBV28; TRBD1 agrees at 7 bases. V trimming: 8 bases; J trimming: 1 base; junction bases outside the gene matches: 10. Per the germline V gene, CDR1 is MDHEN and CDR2 is SYDVKM. This CDR3 is built from 15 residues. CDR3 sequence: CASRGQPSPNTEAFF. CDR3 nucleotides: TGTGCCAGCCGGGGACAGCCAAGTCCGAACACTGAAGCTTTCTTT.

The chain employs TRBV25-1 and TRBJ2-7, with D tentatively TRBD1 (6 bases). There are 14 residues in the CDR3. Germline V gene lookup returns CDR1 MGHDK and CDR2 SYGVNS. Trimming cost V 5 bases and J 2 bases, with 13 bases left between them. CDR3 sequence: CASSWGQSTYEQYF. As DNA, the CDR3 is TGTGCCAGCAGTTGGGGGCAGAGCACCTACGAGCAGTACTTC.

This clonotype has a handful of counts. The V and J genes are TRBV12-3 or TRBV12-4 and TRBJ1-6; a weak D match, TRBD1 (5 bases). Trimming stripped 7 bases from V and 7 bases from J, with 17 bases between. The CDR3 is 15 amino acids. DNA of the CDR3: TGTGCCAGCACCCCGGGGAGGGGCGAGAATTCACCCCTCCACTTT. The encoded protein is CASTPGRGENSPLHF.

This clonotype showed up just a few times. V gene TRBV29-1 combines with J gene TRBJ2-7; 7 bases line up with TRBD1. The CDR3 extends over 13 amino acids. Losses at the gene ends were 7 bases for V and 0 bases for J; bases not matched to a gene: 6. CDR1 and CDR2 from the germline V gene are SQVTM and ANQGSEA. The CDR3 loop reads CSALQGISYEQYF. CDR3 nucleotide sequence: TGCAGCGCGCTACAGGGGATCTCCTACGAGCAGTACTTC.

The chain carries TRBV4-1 and TRBJ2-5; D not resolved. Trimming took off 0 bases at V and 11 bases at J, with 16 bases between the two ends. The germline V gene has CDR1 MGHRA and CDR2 YSYEKL. This CDR3 is built from 14 residues. CDR3 residues: CASSQDVGYNKQYF. In DNA, the CDR3 is TGCGCCAGCAGCCAAGATGTGGGGTACAATAAGCAGTACTTC.

The V and J genes are TRBV24-1 and TRBJ1-2; D remains ambiguous. With 9 bases removed from V and 8 bases from J, the gap between germline ends came to 12 bases. CDR3 length equals 11 residues. Germline V CDR1 and CDR2: KGHDR, SFDVKD. CDR3 nucleotides: TGTGCCACCTTCTCGTTGGGCGGCTACACCTTC. Its translation is CATFSLGGYTF.

V gene TRBV15 combines with J gene TRBJ1-4; D call uncertain. Germline loops: CDR1 LNHNV, CDR2 YYDKDF (reference sequence). Between the trimmed V and J ends, which lost 1 base and 0 bases, there was a span of 6 bases. The CDR3 runs 15 residues. The CDR3 DNA reads as TGTGCCACCAGCAGAGTCGGCGCAACTAATGAAAAACTGTTTTTT. Protein sequence: CATSRVGATNEKLFF.

This clonotype was detected only a few times. The rearrangement uses TRBV20-1 and TRBJ2-7, with D perhaps matching TRBD2 (5 bases). The CDR3 totals 14 residues. The germline V gene has CDR1 DFQATT and CDR2 SNEGSKA (reference sequence). V dropped 2 bases and J dropped 4 bases, with 15 bases sitting between them. The CDR3 DNA is TGCAGTGCTAGAAGGTCCAATGGACTGTACGAGCAGTACTTC. Translating gives CSARRSNGLYEQYF.

This clonotype was observed a few times. The V and J genes are TRBV27 and TRBJ2-3; the D is unclear. V lost 5 bases, J lost 2 bases, and 20 bases lay in between. There are 17 residues in the CDR3. Per the germline V gene, CDR1 is MNHEY and CDR2 is SMNVEV (reference sequence). CDR3 in amino acids: CASSLRAPVLFTDTQYF. The CDR3 DNA follows: TGTGCCAGCAGTCTTCGAGCCCCCGTGCTTTTCACAGATACGCAGTATTTT.

V usage is TRBV9 and J usage is TRBJ2-5; 7 bases fit TRBD1. Germline V gene lookup returns CDR1 SGDLS and CDR2 YYNGEE. V lost 4 bases, J lost 2 bases, and 2 bases stayed unmatched. The CDR3 spans 13 residues. The CDR3 is CASSIQGQETQYF. CDR3 sequence (DNA): TGTGCCAGCAGCATACAGGGGCAAGAGACCCAGTACTTC.

V and J are TRBV9 and TRBJ2-1; 7 nucleotides align to TRBD2. This CDR3 comprises 15 residues. Germline CDR1 reads SGDLS; CDR2 reads YYNGEE. V shed 3 bases and J 5 bases; nucleotides not matched to a gene: 8. For the CDR3, the DNA is TGTGCCAGCAGCGGTGGGCTAGCGGAGCACAATGAGCAGTTCTTC. Amino acids: CASSGGLAEHNEQFF.

This clonotype was found a few times. Possible read error: a much larger clone is one base away. The chain couples TRBV6-6 to TRBJ1-1, with D uncertain. Trimming left V 11 bases short and J 3 bases short, with 10 bases between. The CDR3 is made up of 11 amino acids. The germline CDR1 and CDR2 sequences are MNHNY and SVGAGI (reference sequence). The CDR3 DNA reads TGTGCCGCAAACAGTGACACTGAAGCTTTCTTT. This codes for CAANSDTEAFF.

This clonotype was picked up a small number of times. This chain uses TRBV4-3 with TRBJ2-5, with 11 bases identical to TRBD1. Germline trimming cut 3 bases from V and 2 bases from J; bases unmatched to any gene: 2. The CDR3 sequence is 15 residues long. CDR1 LGHNA and CDR2 YSLEER come from the germline V gene. CDR3 nucleotide sequence: TGCGCCAGCAGCCAGGACAGGGGGCAGCAAGAGACCCAGTACTTC. It yields the protein CASSQDRGQQETQYF.

The V and J genes are TRBV27 and TRBJ2-4; unclear D gene. Germline loops: CDR1 MNHEY, CDR2 SMNVEV (reference sequence). The CDR3 spans 13 residues. V shed 5 bases and J shed 13 bases, with 18 bases lying between them. The CDR3 nucleotides are TGTGCCAGCAGTGTAACCTTTTCTAAGGAGCAGTACTTC. It codes for CASSVTFSKEQYF.